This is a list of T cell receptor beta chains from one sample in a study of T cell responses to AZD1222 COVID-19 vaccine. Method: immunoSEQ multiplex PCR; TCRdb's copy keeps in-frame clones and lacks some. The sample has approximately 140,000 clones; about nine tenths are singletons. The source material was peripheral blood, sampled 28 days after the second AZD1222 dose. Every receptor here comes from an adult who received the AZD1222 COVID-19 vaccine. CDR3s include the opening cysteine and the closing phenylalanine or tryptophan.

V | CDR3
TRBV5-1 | CASSSVPYNEQFF
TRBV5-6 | CASSLRGTGTTEAFF
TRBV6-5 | CASSSHGQGNTEAFF
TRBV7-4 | CASSPAGRETDTQYF
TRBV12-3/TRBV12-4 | CASSVLGGETQYF
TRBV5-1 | CASSLAAGLYEQYF
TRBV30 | CAWSVVRGLQETQYF
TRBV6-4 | CASSAVGGTFYEQYF
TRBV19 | CASSPDLNTEAFF
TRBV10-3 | CAIRADRDRNTEAFF
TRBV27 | CASSQQGDEKLFF
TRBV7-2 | CASSEGGVEGKLFF
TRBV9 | CASSVDRAPTDTQYF
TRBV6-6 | CASSPRGASDTQYF
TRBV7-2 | CASSYSYGYTF
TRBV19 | CASTEGPEAFF
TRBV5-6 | CASSLGGPTSGNTIYF
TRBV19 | CASSRGQVNTGELFF
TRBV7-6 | CASSSGPNTEAFF
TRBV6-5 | CATTTRMEGNTEAFF
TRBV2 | CASSTEEAQHF
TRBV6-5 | CASSYSGGGHNEQFF
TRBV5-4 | CASSWVGQGYTEAFF
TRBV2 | CASSGGNRATEAFF
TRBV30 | CAWSTGQGAYEKLFF
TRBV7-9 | CASSIPGTTSTDTQYF
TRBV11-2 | CASSPPWGTSTDTQYF
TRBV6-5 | CASSPGTGVREQYF
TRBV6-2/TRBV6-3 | CASSSFWDLAALNEQFF
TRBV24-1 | CATSGPQGAGDTEAFF
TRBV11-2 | CASSLGGTGLNEQFF
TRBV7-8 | CASSLSWGETEAFF
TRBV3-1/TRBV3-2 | CASSQISRDTQYF
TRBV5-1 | CASSDLTGYEAFF
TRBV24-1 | CATSASGGIEKLFF
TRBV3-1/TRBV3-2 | CASSQETSADTQYF
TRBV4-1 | CASSQVGQYSNQPQHF
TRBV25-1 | CASSEFSGRYTDTQYF
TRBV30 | CAWKRLGPTEAFF
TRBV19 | CASGRGQGNTEAFF
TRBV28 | CASNGGNVREKLFF
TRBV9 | CASSVALTSGGEEQFF
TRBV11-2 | CASSRLAGSTGNEQFF
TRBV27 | CASTYSFGLAVTGELFF
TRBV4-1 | CASSQDEGGQVTGELFF
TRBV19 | CASSTPGPINYGYTF
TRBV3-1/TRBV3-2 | CASSQSIGTQYF
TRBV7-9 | CASSLSLGTSNEQFF
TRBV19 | CASSIAGGGTQPQHF
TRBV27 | CASSKIGTVSEAFF
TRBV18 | CASSPAGTGNEQYF
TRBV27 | CASSPGGGPSTDTQYF
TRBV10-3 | CAITPTSGNTGELFF
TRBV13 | CASSLRSSGYNEQFF
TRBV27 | CASPRRDGNTEAFF
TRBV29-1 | CSVVQGTLAYEQYF
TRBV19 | CASSIAPLRGDGYTF